This T cell receptor (beta chain) was sequenced for a study of neurological immune-mediated disorders. Study-level information: The 35 or so patients with multiple sclerosis comprised some 31 relapsing-remitting cases and 3 secondary progressive cases.

Overall study results and limits: It was HTLV-1-associated myelopathy that showed the most TCR clonal expansion, while multiple sclerosis showed the least, falling below healthy controls.

The V end was cut by 5 bases, the J end by 0 bases, with 20 bases between. CDR1 and CDR2 (germline): SGHTS, YDEGEE. The CDR3 is made up of 17 amino acids. Unsorted libraries used 2 million PBMCs kept at -80 degrees C. Synthesis of cDNA was accomplished via 5'RACE employing 10-nucleotide random UMIs. MiXCR was run by TCRdb on the 5' RACE reads, yielding one entry per CDR3 protein. The profile shows nearly 60,000 distinct CDR3 sequences, under 3.5% of them singletons. This clonotype came up many times. Its antigen is not identified. The clonotype originates from a woman aged 55-69 years with multiple sclerosis. The chain couples TRBV5-8 to TRBJ2-5, with D tentatively TRBD2 (7 bases). Sequenced: PBMCs. CDR3 in amino acids: CASSSGTTGMYQETQYF. The CDR3 DNA reads as TGTGCCAGCAGTTCGGGGACTACAGGGATGTACCAAGAGACCCAGTACTTC.